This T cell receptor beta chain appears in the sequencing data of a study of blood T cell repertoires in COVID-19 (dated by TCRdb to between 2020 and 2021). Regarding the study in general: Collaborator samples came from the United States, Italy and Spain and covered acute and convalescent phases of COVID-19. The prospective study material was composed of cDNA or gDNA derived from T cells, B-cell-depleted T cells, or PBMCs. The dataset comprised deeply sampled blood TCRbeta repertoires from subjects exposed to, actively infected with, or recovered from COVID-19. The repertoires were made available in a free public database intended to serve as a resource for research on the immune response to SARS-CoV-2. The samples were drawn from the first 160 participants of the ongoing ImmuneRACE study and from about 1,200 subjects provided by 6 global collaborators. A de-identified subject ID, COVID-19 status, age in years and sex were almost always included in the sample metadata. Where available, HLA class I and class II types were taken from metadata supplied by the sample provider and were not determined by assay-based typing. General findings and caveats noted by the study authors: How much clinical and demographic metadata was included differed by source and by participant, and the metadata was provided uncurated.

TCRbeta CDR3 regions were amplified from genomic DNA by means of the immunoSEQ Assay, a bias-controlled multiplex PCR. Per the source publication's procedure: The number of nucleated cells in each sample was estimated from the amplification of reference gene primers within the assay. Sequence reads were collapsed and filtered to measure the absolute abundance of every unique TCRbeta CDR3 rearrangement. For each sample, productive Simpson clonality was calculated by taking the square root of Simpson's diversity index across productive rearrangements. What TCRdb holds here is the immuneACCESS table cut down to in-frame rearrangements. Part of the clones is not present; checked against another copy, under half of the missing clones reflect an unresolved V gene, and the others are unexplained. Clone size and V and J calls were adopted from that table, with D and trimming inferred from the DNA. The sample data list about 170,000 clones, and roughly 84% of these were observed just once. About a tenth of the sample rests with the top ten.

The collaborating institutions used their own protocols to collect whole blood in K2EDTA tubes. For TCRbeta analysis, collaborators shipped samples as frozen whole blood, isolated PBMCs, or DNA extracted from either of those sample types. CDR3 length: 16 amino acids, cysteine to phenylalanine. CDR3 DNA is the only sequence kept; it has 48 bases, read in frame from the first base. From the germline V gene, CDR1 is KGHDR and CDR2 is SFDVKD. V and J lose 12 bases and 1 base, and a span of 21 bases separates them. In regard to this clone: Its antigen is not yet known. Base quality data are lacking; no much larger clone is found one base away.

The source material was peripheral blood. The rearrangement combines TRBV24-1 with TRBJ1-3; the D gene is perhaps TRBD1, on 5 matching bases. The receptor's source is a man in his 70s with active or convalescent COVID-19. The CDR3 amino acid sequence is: CAAGGGPRESGNTIYF. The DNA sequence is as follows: TGTGCCGCCGGGGGAGGGCCGAGGGAGTCTGGAAACACCATATATTTT.